Each of the 30 T cell receptor beta chains below was sequenced from the same sample in a study of CXCR3-negative and CXCR3-positive naive CD8 T cells. UMI labels and 5' RACE were used to prepare the TRB cDNA libraries. TCRdb re-called the 5' RACE reads, yielding one record per CDR3 amino acid sequence without DNA. Its clone listing holds thousands of distinct CDR3 sequences. Sample: naive CXCR3- CD8+ T cells from blood. The subset: CD45RO-CCR7+CD27+CD95- naive CD8+ T cells lacking CXCR3 (TNR3-). The receptors here all came from a human donor in good health. Some clones in this sample may be carry-over from other donors' samples.

This chain uses TRBV4-3 with TRBJ2-1. Germline V lookup: CDR1 LGHNA, CDR2 YSLEER. This CDR3 comprises 11 residues. Here the CDR3 reads CASSQGNEQFF.

The chain links TRBV11-3 to TRBJ2-1; TCRdb gives TRBD2 as the D gene, but with no DNA this cannot be confirmed. The CDR3 sequence is 15 residues long. CDR1 is SGHNT, CDR2 YENEEA, per germline. The CDR3 is CASSLGAGGDNEQFF.

V gene TRBV14 combines with J gene TRBJ1-3; TCRdb indicates TRBD1, and absent DNA this call remains unverified. CDR1 is SGHDN, CDR2 FVKESK, per germline. The length of the CDR3 is 17 residues. This chain's CDR3 is CASSQFGQGAHGNTIYF. The complete variable domain, with remaining parts taken from reference TRBV14 and TRBJ1-3, reads EAGVTQFPSHSVIEKGQTVTLRCDPISGHDNLYWYRRVMGKEIKFLLHFVKESKQDESGMPNNRFLAERTGGTYSTLKVQPAELEDSGVYFCASSQFGQGAHGNTIYFGEGSWLTVV.

V is TRBV3-1 and J is TRBJ2-5; TCRdb picks TRBD2, but there is no DNA to check that call. This CDR3 is 14 amino acids long. The germline CDR1 and CDR2 sequences are LGHDT and YNNKEL (reference sequence). The CDR3 reads CASSQESGGETQYF.

Considering frequency, this clonotype is medium-sized. The chain employs TRBV29-1 and TRBJ2-5; TCRdb picks TRBD1, but there is no DNA to check that call. The length of the CDR3 is 12 residues. Germline CDR1 reads SQVTM; CDR2 reads ANQGSEA. CDR3: CSVETGGETQYF.

In terms of frequency, this clonotype is medium-sized (0.01 to 0.1%). This chain links TRBV7-2 with TRBJ2-1; TCRdb reports TRBD2, a call that lacks DNA to check it against. Germline loops: CDR1 SGHTA, CDR2 FQGNSA. This CDR3 comprises 15 residues. This CDR3 reads CASSLVAGGHNEQFF.

The rearrangement links TRBV12-3 or TRBV12-4 to TRBJ2-5. This CDR3 is built from 15 residues. The CDR3 loop reads CASSNTFLEQATQYF.

This clonotype is identified as medium-sized from frequency. The chain recombines TRBV14 with TRBJ2-2; TCRdb returns TRBD2, unconfirmable since there is no DNA. Germline V lookup: CDR1 SGHDN, CDR2 FVKESK. The CDR3 extends over 13 amino acids. The CDR3 is CASSGLPGWELFF.

V gene TRBV15 combines with J gene TRBJ1-5. Germline values: CDR1 LNHNV, CDR2 YYDKDF (reference sequence). CDR3 length: 12 amino acids. The CDR3 sequence: CATSGVNQPQHF.

V and J are TRBV5-5 and TRBJ2-1; the D call of TRBD2 rests on TCRdb alone, since no DNA is present to check it. Germline lookup yields CDR1 SGHKS and CDR2 YYEKEE (reference sequence). The CDR3 spans 16 residues. CDR3 amino acids: CASSLARGGSGDEQFF. The full variable domain, completed using reference TRBV5-5 and TRBJ2-1, is DAGVTQSPTHLIKTRGQQVTLRCSPISGHKSVSWYQQVLGQGPQFIFQYYEKEERGRGNFPDRFSARQFPNYSSELNVNALLLGDSALYLCASSLARGGSGDEQFFGPGTRLTVL.

This clonotype is classed as medium-sized by frequency. This chain connects TRBV29-1 to TRBJ2-2. There are 13 residues in the CDR3. CDR1 and CDR2 (germline): SQVTM, ANQGSEA. The CDR3 protein is CSVSLAVEGELFF.

Its frequency marks this clonotype as medium-sized (0.01 to 0.1%). This chain connects TRBV29-1 to TRBJ2-7. The germline V gene encodes CDR1 SQVTM and CDR2 ANQGSEA. The CDR3 has 14 residues. CDR3 residues: CSVDSDGTSYEQYF.

CDR3 in amino acids: CASSQDMGASTDTQYF. This chain links TRBV4-2 with TRBJ2-3. Germline V gene sequence: CDR1 LGHNA, CDR2 YNFKEQ. The CDR3 loop spans 16 amino acids.

The rearrangement links TRBV6-6 to TRBJ2-7. The CDR3 covers 12 residues. Germline V gene data show CDR1 as MNHNY and CDR2 as SVGAGI (reference sequence). The CDR3 sequence: CASIAGSYEQYF.

This clonotype is identified as medium-sized from frequency. The chain joins TRBV5-6 to TRBJ2-1. The germline V gene encodes CDR1 SGHDT and CDR2 YYEEEE. There are 16 residues in the CDR3. The CDR3 spells CASSFRGPSSYNEQFF. Together with reference TRBV5-6 and TRBJ2-1, the CDR3 gives the full variable domain: DAGVTQSPTHLIKTRGQQVTLRCSPKSGHDTVSWYQQALGQGPQFIFQYYEEEERQRGNFPDRFSGHQFPNYSSELNVNALLLGDSALYLCASSFRGPSSYNEQFFGPGTRLTVL.

In terms of frequency, this clonotype is medium-sized. CDR3 region: CASSVGWGETGELFF. The V and J genes are TRBV9 and TRBJ2-2. CDR1 and CDR2 from the germline V gene are SGDLS and YYNGEE. The CDR3 is 15 residues long.

By frequency, this clonotype registers medium-sized. This rearrangement joins TRBV29-1 to TRBJ2-7; lacking DNA, the TRBD1 call made by TCRdb goes unchecked. The CDR3 length is 15 residues. Germline CDR1 is SQVTM and CDR2 is ANQGSEA. CDR3 loop: CSVEGGDVVAEEQYF.

The rearrangement joins TRBV29-1 to TRBJ1-2. This CDR3 has 12 amino acids. CDR1 is SQVTM and CDR2 is ANQGSEA in the germline V gene. CDR3: CSVDTAPYGYTF.

This clonotype counts as medium-sized by frequency. The CDR3 region is CASSLDFYLDSDQLSSYNEQFF. The V call is TRBV5-1, the J call TRBJ2-1; TCRdb gives TRBD2 as the D gene, but with no DNA this cannot be confirmed. The CDR3 is made up of 22 amino acids. CDR1 and CDR2 from the germline V gene are SGHRS and YFSETQ.

The chain employs TRBV2 and TRBJ2-5; TCRdb outputs TRBD1, but without DNA this stays unchecked. In germline, CDR1 is SNHLY, CDR2 FYNNEI. The CDR3 loop spans 14 amino acids. The CDR3 loop reads CASTGFPSLETQYF.

The rearrangement links TRBV7-6 to TRBJ2-1; the TCRdb D gene call, TRBD2, has no DNA to confirm it. Germline-derived CDR1 and CDR2 are SGHVS and FNYEAQ. This CDR3 contains 15 residues. This chain's CDR3 is CASSTGTSGSYEQFF. Together with reference TRBV7-6 and TRBJ2-1, the CDR3 gives the full variable domain: GAGVSQSPRYKVTKRGQDVALRCDPISGHVSLYWYRQALGQGPEFLTYFNYEAQQDKSGLPNDRFSAERPEGSISTLTIQRTEQRDSAMYRCASSTGTSGSYEQFFGPGTRLTVL.

CDR3 sequence reads: CSVDPRLAGLTETQYF. The chain employs TRBV29-1 and TRBJ2-5. Per germline, CDR1 SQVTM and CDR2 ANQGSEA. The CDR3 spans 16 residues.

This chain connects TRBV5-1 to TRBJ2-1; TCRdb names TRBD1, which stays unverified in the absence of DNA. The CDR3 consists of 16 residues. Germline V lookup: CDR1 SGHRS, CDR2 YFSETQ. Here the CDR3 reads CASSYYRQGTYNEQFF. The variable domain in full, with the rest retrieved from reference TRBV5-1 and TRBJ2-1, is KAGVTQTPRYLIKTRGQQVTLSCSPISGHRSVSWYQQTPGQGLQFLFEYFSETQRNKGNFPGRFSGRQFSNSRSEMNVSTLELGDSALYLCASSYYRQGTYNEQFFGPGTRLTVL.

Frequency places this clonotype as medium-sized. The chain links TRBV7-2 to TRBJ1-5; checking the TCRdb D call of TRBD1 is not possible without DNA. The germline gives CDR1 SGHTA, CDR2 FQGNSA. This CDR3 region has 15 residues. CDR3 residues: CASSPGTYSNQPQHF.

V is TRBV27 and J is TRBJ1-2; TCRdb calls TRBD1, which cannot be checked without DNA. This CDR3 spans 14 amino acids. CDR1 and CDR2 from the germline V gene are MNHEY and SMNVEV (reference sequence). CDR3 loop: CASSLSPGRLGYTF.

The chain joins TRBV20-1 to TRBJ1-1; there is no DNA to check the TCRdb D call of TRBD1. Looked up from germline, CDR1 is DFQATT and CDR2 is SNEGSKA (reference sequence). The CDR3 sequence is 17 residues long. CDR3 sequence reads: CSARDGTGPLPNTEAFF.

This clonotype counts as medium-sized by frequency. V gene TRBV6-6 combines with J gene TRBJ2-3. The CDR3 covers 17 residues. CDR1 is MNHNY and CDR2 is SVGAGI in the germline V gene (reference sequence). The CDR3 reads CASSYSKETTSTDTQYF.

V gene TRBV2 combines with J gene TRBJ2-1; without DNA, the TCRdb call of TRBD1 cannot be checked. Germline V gene data show CDR1 as SNHLY and CDR2 as FYNNEI. The CDR3 loop spans 16 amino acids. Here the CDR3 reads CASSRLVGGAYNEQFF.

The chain links TRBV20-1 to TRBJ2-7. The CDR3 is 13 residues long. The V gene's germline CDR1 is DFQATT and CDR2 SNEGSKA (reference sequence). CDR3: CSATKRSNYEQYF.

J is TRBJ2-7 and V is TRBV20-1; TCRdb outputs TRBD2, but without DNA this stays unchecked. Germline lookup yields CDR1 DFQATT and CDR2 SNEGSKA (reference sequence). The CDR3 covers 16 residues. The CDR3 sequence: CSARPIVAGASGEQYF.